These 11 T cell receptor beta chains were all obtained from the same sample, sequenced in a study of B cell selection in AIRE deficiency. The repertoire was sequenced with immunoSEQ multiplex PCR; TCRdb's copy has only in-frame clones and lacks some. The table shows some 22,000 clones, with 95% to 96% occurring only once. The sorted conventional CD4 T cells were gated as CD4+CD127+. The sequenced sample consisted of CD4+CD127+ conventional T cells sorted from PBMCs. The origin of the receptors is a human donor in good health.

V usage is TRBV5-1 and J usage is TRBJ1-1; 8 bases are a match to TRBD1. V lost 4 bases, J lost 7 bases, and 6 bases stayed unmatched. Germline V gene data show CDR1 as SGHRS and CDR2 as YFSETQ. This CDR3 spans 13 amino acids. Here the CDR3 reads CASSTDRAGEAFF. The CDR3 DNA reads as TGCGCCAGCAGCACGGACAGGGCAGGTGAAGCTTTCTTT. The entire variable domain, with the rest obtained from reference TRBV5-1 and TRBJ1-1, is as follows: KAGVTQTPRYLIKTRGQQVTLSCSPISGHRSVSWYQQTPGQGLQFLFEYFSETQRNKGNFPGRFSGRQFSNSRSEMNVSTLELGDSALYLCASSTDRAGEAFFGQGTRLTVV.

The chain links TRBV7-3 to TRBJ1-1; no clear D. Trimming left V 4 bases short and J 4 bases short, with 10 bases between. Germline CDR1 is SGHTA and CDR2 is FQGTGA. CDR3 size: 13 residues. CDR3 sequence: CASSSLVSTEAFF. CDR3 sequence (DNA): TGTGCCAGCAGCTCCCTCGTGAGCACTGAAGCTTTCTTT.

This clone was picked up one time. This sequence joins TRBV5-1 and TRBJ2-5; D assignment may be TRBD1 or TRBD2 (5 bases each). The CDR3 runs to 15 residues. V lost 3 bases, J lost 2 bases, and 14 bases lay in between. Germline loops: CDR1 SGHRS, CDR2 YFSETQ. This CDR3 is CASSSPGRTQETQYF. The CDR3 DNA follows: TGCGCCAGCAGCTCGCCGGGACGGACACAAGAGACCCAGTACTTC.

V gene TRBV19 combines with J gene TRBJ2-1; D is perhaps TRBD2 (5 bases). In germline, CDR1 is LNHDA, CDR2 SQIVND (reference sequence). The CDR3 runs to 15 residues. V lost 4 bases, J lost 8 bases, and 18 bases lay in between. The CDR3 DNA is TGTGCCAGTAGTAAAGGGAGTGCGCGGGCCGATGAGCAGTTCTTC. Its translation is CASSKGSARADEQFF.

The chain uses TRBV6-1 and TRBJ2-7; 8 nucleotides line up with TRBD1. Germline CDR1 is MNHNS and CDR2 is SASEGT. CDR3 size: 15 residues. J was trimmed by 0 bases and V by 5 bases; bases with no gene match: 6. CDR3 nucleotides: TGTGCCAGCAGTCAGACAGGGGACGCCTCCTACGAGCAGTACTTC. This sequence encodes CASSQTGDASYEQYF.

The chain combines TRBV30 with TRBJ2-7; tentatively, D is TRBD1 (6 bases). Trimming removed 3 bases at V and 0 bases at J, with 12 bases between. This CDR3 has 14 residues. The germline gives CDR1 GTSNPN, CDR2 SVGIG (reference sequence). The CDR3 region is CAWRIVGGSYEQYF. The CDR3 bases are TGTGCCTGGAGGATTGTAGGGGGCTCCTACGAGCAGTACTTC. The complete variable domain, with remaining parts taken from reference TRBV30 and TRBJ2-7, reads SQTIHQWPATLVQPVGSPLSLECTVEGTSNPNLYWYRQAAGRGLQLLFYSVGIGQISSEVPQNLSASRPQDRQFILSSKKLLLSDSGFYLCAWRIVGGSYEQYFGPGTRLTVT.

V usage is TRBV19 and J usage is TRBJ1-3, with D perhaps matching TRBD1 (6 bases). Between the trimmed V and J ends, which lost 8 bases and 2 bases, there was a span of 10 bases. Germline CDR1 LNHDA, CDR2 SQIVND (reference sequence). The CDR3 spans 13 residues. The CDR3 spells CASGSGAGNTIYF. CDR3 nucleotides: TGTGCCAGTGGGTCAGGGGCTGGAAACACCATATATTTT.

The chain couples TRBV9 to TRBJ2-2, with 8 bases identical to TRBD1. Germline CDR1 SGDLS, CDR2 YYNGEE. V shed 4 bases, J shed 10 bases, and the junction held 9 bases outside the gene matches. There are 14 residues in the CDR3. The CDR3 protein is CASSPSGQGSELFF. The CDR3 region has the DNA TGTGCCAGCAGCCCCTCAGGACAGGGTTCGGAGCTGTTTTTT.

The chain uses TRBV18 and TRBJ1-1; 8 positions match TRBD1. CDR3 length: 15 amino acids. CDR1 and CDR2 from the germline V gene are KGHSH and LQKENI. V was clipped by 6 bases and J by 3 bases; unmatched bases: 9. Written as DNA, the CDR3 is TGTGCCAGCTCCCCCCGGCACAGGGGGGACACTGAAGCTTTCTTT. It is translated as CASSPRHRGDTEAFF. Based on the CDR3 plus reference TRBV18 and TRBJ1-1, the full variable domain is NAGVMQNPRHLVRRRGQEARLRCSPMKGHSHVYWYRQLPEEGLKFMVYLQKENIIDESGMPKERFSAEFPKEGPSILRIQQVVRGDSAAYFCASSPRHRGDTEAFFGQGTRLTVV.

CDR3 DNA: TGTGCCACCAGCAGAGATACAGGGACCATGAACACTGAAGCTTTCTTT. As protein: CATSRDTGTMNTEAFF. The chain joins TRBV15 to TRBJ1-1, with D perhaps matching TRBD1 (6 bases). V lost 0 bases to trimming and J lost 0 bases, with 11 bases between them. The CDR3 sequence is 16 residues long. Per germline, CDR1 LNHNV and CDR2 YYDKDF (reference sequence).

This clone was observed a single time. The CDR3 DNA is TGTGCCAGCAGCCTCGACAGGGGGAGCTCCTACAATGAGCAGTTCTTC. Translated, it gives CASSLDRGSSYNEQFF. This chain connects TRBV11-1 to TRBJ2-1; 9 bases match TRBD1. The CDR3 contains 16 residues. Germline V gene sequence: CDR1 SGHAT, CDR2 FQDESV (reference sequence). J lost 0 bases, V lost 5 bases, and 5 bases had no gene match.